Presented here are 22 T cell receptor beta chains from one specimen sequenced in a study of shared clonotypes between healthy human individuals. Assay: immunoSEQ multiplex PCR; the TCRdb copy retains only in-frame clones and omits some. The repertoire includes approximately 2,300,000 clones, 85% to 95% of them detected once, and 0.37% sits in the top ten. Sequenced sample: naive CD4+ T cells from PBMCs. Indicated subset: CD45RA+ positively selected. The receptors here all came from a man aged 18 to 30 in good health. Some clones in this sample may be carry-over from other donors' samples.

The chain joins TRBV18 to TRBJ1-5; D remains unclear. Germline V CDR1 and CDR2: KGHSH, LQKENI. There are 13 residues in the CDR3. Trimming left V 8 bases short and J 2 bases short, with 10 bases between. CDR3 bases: TGTGCCAGCACGGTGGGCGGCAATCAGCCCCAGCATTTT. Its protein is CASTVGGNQPQHF.

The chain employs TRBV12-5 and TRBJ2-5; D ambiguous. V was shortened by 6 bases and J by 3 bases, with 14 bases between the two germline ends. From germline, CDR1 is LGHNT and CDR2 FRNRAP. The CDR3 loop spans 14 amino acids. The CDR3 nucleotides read TGTGCTAGTGGATCAGTGGGTCGGGAAGAGACCCAGTACTTC. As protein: CASGSVGREETQYF.

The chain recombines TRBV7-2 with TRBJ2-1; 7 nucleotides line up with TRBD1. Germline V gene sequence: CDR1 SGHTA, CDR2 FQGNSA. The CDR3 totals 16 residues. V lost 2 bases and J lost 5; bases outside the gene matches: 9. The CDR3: CASSLRRLGQNNEQFF. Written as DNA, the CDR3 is TGTGCCAGCAGCTTACGAAGACTGGGACAGAACAATGAGCAGTTCTTC.

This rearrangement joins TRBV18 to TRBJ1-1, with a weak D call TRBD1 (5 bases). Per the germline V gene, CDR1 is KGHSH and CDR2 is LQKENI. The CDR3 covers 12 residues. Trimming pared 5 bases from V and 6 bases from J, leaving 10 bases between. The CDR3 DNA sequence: TGTGCCAGCTCAGGGGGGTCCCCTGAAGCTTTCTTT. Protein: CASSGGSPEAFF.

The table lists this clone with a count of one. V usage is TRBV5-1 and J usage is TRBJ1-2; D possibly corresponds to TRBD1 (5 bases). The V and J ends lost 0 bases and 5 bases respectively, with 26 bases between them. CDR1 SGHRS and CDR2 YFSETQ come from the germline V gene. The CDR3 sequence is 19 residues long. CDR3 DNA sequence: TGCGCCAGCAGCTTGGCCTTCGGCCGGGACGCGGAAGGTCGGTATGGCTACACCTTC. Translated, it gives CASSLAFGRDAEGRYGYTF.

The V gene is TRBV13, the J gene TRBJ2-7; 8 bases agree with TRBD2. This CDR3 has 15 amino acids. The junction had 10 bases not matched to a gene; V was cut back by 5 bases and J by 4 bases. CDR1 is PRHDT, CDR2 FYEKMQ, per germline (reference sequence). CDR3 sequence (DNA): TGTGCCAGCAGCCCCCGAGGACTAGCAATTTACGAGCAGTACTTC. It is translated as CASSPRGLAIYEQYF.

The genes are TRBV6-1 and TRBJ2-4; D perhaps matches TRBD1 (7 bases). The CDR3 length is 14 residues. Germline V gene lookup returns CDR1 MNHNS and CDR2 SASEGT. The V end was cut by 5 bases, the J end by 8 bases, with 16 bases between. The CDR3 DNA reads TGTGCCAGCAGTCAGGGGGGAGATAGATACATTCAGTACTTC. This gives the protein CASSQGGDRYIQYF.

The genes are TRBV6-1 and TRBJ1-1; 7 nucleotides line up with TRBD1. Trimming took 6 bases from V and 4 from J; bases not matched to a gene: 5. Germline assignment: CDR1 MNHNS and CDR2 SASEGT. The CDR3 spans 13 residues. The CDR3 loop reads CASSENRGTEAFF. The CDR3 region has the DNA TGTGCCAGCAGCGAGAACAGGGGCACTGAAGCTTTCTTT.

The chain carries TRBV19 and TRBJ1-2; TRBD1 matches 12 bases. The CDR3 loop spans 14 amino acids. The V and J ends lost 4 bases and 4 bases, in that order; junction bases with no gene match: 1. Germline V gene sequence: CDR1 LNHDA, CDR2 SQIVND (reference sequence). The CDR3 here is CASSRDRGLYGYTF. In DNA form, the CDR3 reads TGTGCCAGTAGTAGGGACAGGGGGCTCTATGGCTACACCTTC.

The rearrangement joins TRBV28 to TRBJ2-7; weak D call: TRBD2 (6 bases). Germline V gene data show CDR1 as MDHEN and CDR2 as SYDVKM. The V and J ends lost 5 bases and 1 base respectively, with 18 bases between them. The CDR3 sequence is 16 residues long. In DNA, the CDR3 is TGTGCCAGCAGTCCGCCTGATTCTCGGGGGTCCTACGAGCAGTACTTC. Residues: CASSPPDSRGSYEQYF.

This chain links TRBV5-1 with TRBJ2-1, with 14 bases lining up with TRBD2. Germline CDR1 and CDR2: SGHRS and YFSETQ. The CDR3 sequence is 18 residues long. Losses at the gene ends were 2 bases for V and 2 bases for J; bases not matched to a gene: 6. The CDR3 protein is CASSFPGLAGEAYNEQFF. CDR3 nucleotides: TGCGCCAGCAGCTTTCCGGGACTAGCGGGAGAGGCCTACAATGAGCAGTTCTTC.

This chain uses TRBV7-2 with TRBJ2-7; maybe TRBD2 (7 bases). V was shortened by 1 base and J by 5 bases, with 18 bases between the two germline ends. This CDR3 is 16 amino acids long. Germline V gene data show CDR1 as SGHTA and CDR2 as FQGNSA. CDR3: CASSLVGTGGGDEQYF. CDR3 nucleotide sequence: TGTGCCAGCAGCTTAGTAGGAACGGGGGGCGGTGACGAGCAGTACTTC.

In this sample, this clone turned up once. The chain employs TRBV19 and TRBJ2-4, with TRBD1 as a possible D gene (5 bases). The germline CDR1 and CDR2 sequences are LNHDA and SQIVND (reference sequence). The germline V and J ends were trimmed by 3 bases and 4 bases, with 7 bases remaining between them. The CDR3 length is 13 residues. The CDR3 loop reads CASSMNRKNIQYF. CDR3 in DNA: TGTGCCAGTAGTATGAACAGGAAAAACATTCAGTACTTC.

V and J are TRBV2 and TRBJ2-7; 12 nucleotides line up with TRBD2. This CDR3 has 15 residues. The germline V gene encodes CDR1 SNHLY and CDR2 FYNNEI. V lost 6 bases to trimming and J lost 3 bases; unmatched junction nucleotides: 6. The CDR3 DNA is TGTGCCAGCAGACCCGGACTAGCGGGACTCTACGAGCAGTACTTC. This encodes CASRPGLAGLYEQYF.

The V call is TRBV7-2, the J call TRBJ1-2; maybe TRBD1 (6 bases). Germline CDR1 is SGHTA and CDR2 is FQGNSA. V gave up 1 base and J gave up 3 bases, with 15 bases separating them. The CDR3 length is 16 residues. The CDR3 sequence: CASSLVLRGADYGYTF. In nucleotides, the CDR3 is TGTGCCAGCAGCTTAGTTTTGCGGGGGGCGGACTATGGCTACACCTTC.

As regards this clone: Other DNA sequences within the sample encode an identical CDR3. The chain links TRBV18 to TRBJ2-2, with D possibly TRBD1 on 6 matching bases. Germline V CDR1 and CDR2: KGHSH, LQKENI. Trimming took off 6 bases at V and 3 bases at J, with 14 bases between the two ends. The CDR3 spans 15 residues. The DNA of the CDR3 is TGTGCCAGCTCCCCGAGACAGGTCGACACCGGGGAGCTGTTTTTT. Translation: CASSPRQVDTGELFF.

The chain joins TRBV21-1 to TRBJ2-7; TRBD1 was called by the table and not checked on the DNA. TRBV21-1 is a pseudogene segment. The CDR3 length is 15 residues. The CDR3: CASSKGFRGYYEQYF. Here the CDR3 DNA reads TGTGCCAGCAGCAAAGGTTTCAGGGGCTACTACGAGCAGTACTTC.

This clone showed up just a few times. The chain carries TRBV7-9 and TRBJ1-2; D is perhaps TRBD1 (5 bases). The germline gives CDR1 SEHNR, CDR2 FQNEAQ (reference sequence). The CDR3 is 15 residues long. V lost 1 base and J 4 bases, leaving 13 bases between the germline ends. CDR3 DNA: TGTGCCAGCAGCTTAGTTGGGAAGGGGAGCTATGGCTACACCTTC. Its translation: CASSLVGKGSYGYTF.

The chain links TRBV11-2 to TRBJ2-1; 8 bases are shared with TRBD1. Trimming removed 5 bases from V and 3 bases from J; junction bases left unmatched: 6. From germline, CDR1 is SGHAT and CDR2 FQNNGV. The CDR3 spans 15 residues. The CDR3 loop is CASSTRTGLYNEQFF. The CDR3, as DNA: TGTGCCAGCAGCACGCGGACAGGGCTCTACAATGAGCAGTTCTTC.

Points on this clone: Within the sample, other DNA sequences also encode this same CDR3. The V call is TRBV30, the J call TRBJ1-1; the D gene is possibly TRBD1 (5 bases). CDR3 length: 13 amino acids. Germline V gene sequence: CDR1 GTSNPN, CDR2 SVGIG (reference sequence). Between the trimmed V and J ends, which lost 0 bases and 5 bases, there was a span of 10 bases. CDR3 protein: CAWSVQEGTEAFF. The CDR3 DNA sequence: TGTGCCTGGAGTGTACAGGAGGGGACTGAAGCTTTCTTT. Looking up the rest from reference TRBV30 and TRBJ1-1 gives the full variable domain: SQTIHQWPATLVQPVGSPLSLECTVEGTSNPNLYWYRQAAGRGLQLLFYSVGIGQISSEVPQNLSASRPQDRQFILSSKKLLLSDSGFYLCAWSVQEGTEAFFGQGTRLTVV.

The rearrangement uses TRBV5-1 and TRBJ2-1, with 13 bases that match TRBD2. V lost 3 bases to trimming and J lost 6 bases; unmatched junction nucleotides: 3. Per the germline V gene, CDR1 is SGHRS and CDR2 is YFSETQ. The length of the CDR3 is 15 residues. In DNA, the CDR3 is TGCGCCAGCAGCTCCAGGACTAGCGGGAGCAATGAGCAGTTCTTC. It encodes CASSSRTSGSNEQFF.

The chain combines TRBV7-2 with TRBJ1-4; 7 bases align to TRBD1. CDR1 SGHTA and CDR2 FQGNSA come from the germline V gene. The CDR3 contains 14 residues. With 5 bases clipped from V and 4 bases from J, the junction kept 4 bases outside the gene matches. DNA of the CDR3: TGTGCCAGCAGCCTCAGGGGGGGTAATGAAAAACTGTTTTTT. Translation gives CASSLRGGNEKLFF.